This T cell receptor (beta chain) is drawn from a study of blood T cell repertoires in COVID-19. Whole-study context: Some COVID-19 samples were acute and others convalescent; all came from the United States, Italy and Spain. In each case, the material was cDNA or gDNA derived from T cells, B-cell-depleted T cells, or PBMCs.

Source study methods: Amplification of reference gene primers provided the estimated nucleated cell counts. Data came from immunoSEQ multiplex PCR; TCRdb stores just in-frame clones and leaves some out. The D gene and trimming were derived from the DNA, and the V and J assignments and clone size from that table. This sample carries roughly 81,000 clones, about four fifths of them seen once, and the ten largest clones take less than 40%. The V and J ends lost 1 base and 3 bases respectively, with 10 bases between them. Germline values: CDR1 MGHRA, CDR2 YSYEKL. The CDR3 totals 15 residues. The chain uses TRBV4-1 and TRBJ1-5; possibly TRBD1 for D (5 bases). The sample taken for sequencing was peripheral blood. This clonotype was sampled from a man at least 80 years old with active or convalescent COVID-19. The DNA for the CDR3 is TGCGCCAGCAGCCAAGGTTGGGGGGACAATCAGCCCCAGCATTTT. Its protein is CASSQGWGDNQPQHF.